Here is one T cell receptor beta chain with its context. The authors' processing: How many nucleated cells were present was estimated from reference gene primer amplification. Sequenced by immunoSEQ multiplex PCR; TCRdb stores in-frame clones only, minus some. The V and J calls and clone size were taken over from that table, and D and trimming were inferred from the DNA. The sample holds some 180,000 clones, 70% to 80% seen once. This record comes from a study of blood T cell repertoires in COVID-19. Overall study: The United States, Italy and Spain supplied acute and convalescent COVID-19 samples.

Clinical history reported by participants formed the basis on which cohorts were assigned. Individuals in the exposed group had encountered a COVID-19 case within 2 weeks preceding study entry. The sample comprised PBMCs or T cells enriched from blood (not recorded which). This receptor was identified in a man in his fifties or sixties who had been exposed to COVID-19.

CDR3 DNA: TGTGCCAGCAGTCCGCCCGGGGGGAGAGTTGACTACGAGCAGTACTTC. Its translation: CASSPPGGRVDYEQYF. The chain joins TRBV28 to TRBJ2-7; TRBD2 agrees at 7 bases. The CDR3 is made up of 16 amino acids. Germline-derived CDR1 and CDR2 are MDHEN and SYDVKM. The trim removed 5 bases at V and 3 bases at J, leaving 13 bases unmatched.